A selection of T cell receptor beta chains follows, all from one sample in a study of blood T cells in healthy people across ages. TCRdb called the 5' RACE reads again in MiXCR, with one record for every CDR3 protein. The sample has about 1,500,000 distinct CDR3 sequences, approximately 38% seen once; the top ten hold 6.5% to 10%. The sequenced material came from blood. Receptor source: a woman aged 18-29 years in good health. Each CDR3 is given without its conserved first and last residue.

V: TRBV7-3; J: TRBJ2-3; CDR3: ASSTTGGIDTQY
V: TRBV3-1; J: TRBJ2-1; CDR3: ASSLLGGLDEQF
V: TRBV6-1; J: TRBJ2-5; CDR3: ASILGQGAETQY
V: TRBV7-2; J: TRBJ1-6; CDR3: ASSPLSRRRGLVFNSPLH
V: TRBV6-5; J: TRBJ1-2; CDR3: ASSPRGRGYGYT
V: TRBV12-3/TRBV12-4; J: TRBJ1-3; CDR3: ASSQHAGDTGNTIY
V: TRBV7-2; J: TRBJ1-3; CDR3: ASSLATTVGSGNTIY
V: TRBV5-1; J: TRBJ2-7; CDR3: ATASGSYNEQY
V: TRBV10-1; J: TRBJ1-2; CDR3: ASSGTNLEGYT
V: TRBV30; J: TRBJ2-7; CDR3: AWSAAYEQY
V: TRBV7-2; J: TRBJ1-5; CDR3: ASSTRQGSQPQH
V: TRBV6-2/TRBV6-3; J: TRBJ2-5; CDR3: ASSYGDRGNQETQY
V: TRBV18; J: TRBJ2-7; CDR3: ASPRDRGTYEQY
V: TRBV7-8; J: TRBJ2-1; CDR3: ASSGASGRTDNEQF
V: TRBV19; J: TRBJ1-5; CDR3: ASSIGRGTGNQPQH
V: TRBV6-5; J: TRBJ2-7; CDR3: ANSYSPGQVFGGSYEQY
V: TRBV20-1; J: -; CDR3: SARAIAGAVETQY
V: TRBV12-3/TRBV12-4; J: TRBJ2-7; CDR3: ASSFQGREQY
V: TRBV11-2; J: TRBJ1-2; CDR3: ASSLAGDWGGGYT
V: TRBV28; J: TRBJ2-1; CDR3: ASSLGTGFYNEQF
V: TRBV6-5; J: TRBJ2-7; CDR3: ASSFQLAGGLYEQY
V: TRBV25-1; J: TRBJ2-7; CDR3: ASSESSKGRDQY
V: TRBV10-3; J: TRBJ1-6; CDR3: AITLDRNSPLH